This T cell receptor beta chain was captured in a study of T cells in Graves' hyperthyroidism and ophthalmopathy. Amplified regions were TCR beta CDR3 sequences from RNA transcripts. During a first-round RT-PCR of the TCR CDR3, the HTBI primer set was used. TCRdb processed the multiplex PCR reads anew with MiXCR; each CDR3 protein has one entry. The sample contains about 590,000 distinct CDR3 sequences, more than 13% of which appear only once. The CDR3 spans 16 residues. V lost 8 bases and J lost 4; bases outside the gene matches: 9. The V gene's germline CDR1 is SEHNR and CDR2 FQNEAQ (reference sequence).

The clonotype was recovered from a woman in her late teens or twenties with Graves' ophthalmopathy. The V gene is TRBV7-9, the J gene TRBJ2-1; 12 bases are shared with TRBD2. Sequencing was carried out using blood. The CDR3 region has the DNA TGTGCCAGCTCACCCGCCGGACTAGCGGGATACAATGAGCAGTTCTTC. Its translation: CASSPAGLAGYNEQFF.